These T cell receptor beta chains were read from a single sample in a study of T cell changes during pregnancy in multiple sclerosis. The protocol was immunoSEQ multiplex PCR, while the TCRdb copy is restricted to in-frame clones and leaves out a portion. The sample has just under 70,000 clones; less than 95% are singletons. The input for sequencing was peripheral blood, taken in the second trimester of pregnancy. These receptors came from a female donor with multiple sclerosis, enrolled in a pregnancy study. Both conserved end residues are part of each CDR3. The order of the fields is J gene, V gene, clone size, D gene, CDR3 protein, CDR3 DNA. D genes are given only for firm matches. Clone size is stated in some rows and not others, as once, few, many or a class when expanded.

j_gene: TRBJ1-6; v_gene: TRBV7-3; abundance: -; d_gene: -; CDR3aa: CASSLGVRDSPLHF; CDR3nt: TGTGCCAGCAGCTTAGGGGTCAGGGATTCACCCCTCCACTTT
j_gene: TRBJ1-4; v_gene: TRBV2; abundance: -; d_gene: -; CDR3aa: CASSDSPAKSYNEKLFF; CDR3nt: TGTGCCAGCAGTGACTCCCCTGCGAAGAGCTATAATGAAAAACTGTTTTTT
j_gene: TRBJ2-5; v_gene: TRBV7-3; abundance: -; d_gene: -; CDR3aa: CASSFGTSPGGQYF; CDR3nt: TGTGCCAGCAGCTTCGGGACATCACCTGGGGGCCAGTACTTC
j_gene: TRBJ1-1; v_gene: TRBV11-2; abundance: -; d_gene: TRBD1; CDR3aa: CASSRGDRVRLEAFF; CDR3nt: TGTGCCAGCAGCCGGGGGGACAGGGTGAGACTCGAAGCTTTCTTT
j_gene: TRBJ2-2; v_gene: TRBV7-2; abundance: once; d_gene: -; CDR3aa: CASSLAGTLLTGELFF; CDR3nt: TGTGCCAGCAGCTTAGCGGGGACACTCCTCACCGGGGAGCTGTTTTTT
j_gene: TRBJ2-3; v_gene: TRBV7-2; abundance: once; d_gene: -; CDR3aa: CASSLVPRAASTDTQYF; CDR3nt: TGTGCCAGCAGCTTAGTCCCCAGGGCAGCTAGCACAGATACGCAGTATTTT
j_gene: TRBJ1-2; v_gene: TRBV21-1; abundance: -; d_gene: -; CDR3aa: CASSKVGACDF; CDR3nt: TGTGCCAGCAGCAAAGTGGGGGCCTGTGACTTC
j_gene: TRBJ1-1; v_gene: TRBV28; abundance: -; d_gene: -; CDR3aa: CASRTSGFTLNTEAFF; CDR3nt: TGTGCCAGCAGAACCTCAGGGTTTACTCTAAACACTGAAGCTTTCTTT
j_gene: TRBJ1-2; v_gene: TRBV6-6; abundance: -; d_gene: -; CDR3aa: CASSYRGGGYTF; CDR3nt: TGTGCCAGCAGTTACCGGGGGGGTGGCTACACCTTC
j_gene: TRBJ1-1; v_gene: TRBV2; abundance: -; d_gene: TRBD1; CDR3aa: CASRNPGQGAQGGTEAFF; CDR3nt: TGTGCCAGCAGGAACCCGGGACAGGGGGCGCAGGGCGGGACTGAAGCTTTCTTT
j_gene: TRBJ2-5; v_gene: TRBV7-2; abundance: -; d_gene: TRBD2; CDR3aa: CASSMGLAFWETQYF; CDR3nt: TGTGCCAGCAGCATGGGACTAGCATTTTGGGAGACCCAGTACTTC
j_gene: TRBJ1-1; v_gene: TRBV10-3; abundance: -; d_gene: -; CDR3aa: CAIRRDMGNTEAFF; CDR3nt: TGTGCCATCAGACGGGACATGGGGAACACTGAAGCTTTCTTT
j_gene: TRBJ1-4; v_gene: TRBV9; abundance: -; d_gene: -; CDR3aa: CASSVAGATNEKLFF; CDR3nt: TGTGCCAGCAGCGTGGCGGGGGCAACTAATGAAAAACTGTTTTTT
j_gene: TRBJ1-1; v_gene: TRBV7-3; abundance: -; d_gene: -; CDR3aa: CASSLGPVGLNTEAFF; CDR3nt: TGTGCCAGCAGCTTAGGTCCAGTCGGGTTGAACACTGAAGCTTTCTTT
j_gene: TRBJ2-1; v_gene: TRBV10-3; abundance: -; d_gene: TRBD1; CDR3aa: CAISELLPGQANNEQFF; CDR3nt: TGTGCCATCAGTGAGCTATTACCGGGACAGGCTAACAATGAGCAGTTCTTC
j_gene: TRBJ1-5; v_gene: TRBV19; abundance: once; d_gene: -; CDR3aa: CAIGSLSNQPQHF; CDR3nt: TGTGCCATTGGGAGTCTTAGCAATCAGCCCCAGCATTTT
j_gene: TRBJ1-2; v_gene: TRBV27; abundance: -; d_gene: -; CDR3aa: CASSPRGAGQPYGYTF; CDR3nt: TGTGCCAGCAGTCCTCGCGGGGCAGGCCAGCCCTATGGCTACACCTTC
j_gene: TRBJ2-3; v_gene: TRBV19; abundance: -; d_gene: -; CDR3aa: CASSISHSYTDTQYF; CDR3nt: TGTGCCAGTAGTATCTCGCACAGCTACACAGATACGCAGTATTTT
j_gene: TRBJ1-1; v_gene: TRBV7-8; abundance: -; d_gene: TRBD1; CDR3aa: CASSLEGAHREAFF; CDR3nt: TGTGCCAGCAGCTTAGAGGGGGCGCATAGGGAAGCTTTCTTT
j_gene: TRBJ2-7; v_gene: TRBV11-2; abundance: -; d_gene: TRBD2; CDR3aa: CASSLKVLAGGPAYEQYF; CDR3nt: TGTGCCAGCAGCCTAAAGGTTCTAGCGGGGGGTCCTGCCTACGAGCAGTACTTC
j_gene: TRBJ2-2; v_gene: TRBV6-4; abundance: -; d_gene: -; CDR3aa: CASSESRENTGELFF; CDR3nt: TGTGCCAGCAGTGAATCCAGGGAGAACACCGGGGAGCTGTTTTTT
j_gene: TRBJ1-1; v_gene: TRBV6-1; abundance: -; d_gene: -; CDR3aa: CASSEVPVNTEAFF; CDR3nt: TGTGCCAGCAGTGAAGTCCCAGTGAACACTGAAGCTTTCTTT
j_gene: TRBJ1-2; v_gene: TRBV19; abundance: once; d_gene: -; CDR3aa: CASDIDGSPYGYTF; CDR3nt: TGTGCCAGTGACATAGACGGATCTCCGTATGGCTACACCTTC
j_gene: TRBJ2-2; v_gene: TRBV15; abundance: -; d_gene: -; CDR3aa: CATSRSLDSLTGELFF; CDR3nt: TGTGCCACCAGCAGGAGCCTGGACAGCTTAACCGGGGAGCTGTTTTTT
j_gene: TRBJ1-6; v_gene: TRBV7-2; abundance: -; d_gene: -; CDR3aa: CASSLTVRAESYNSPLHF; CDR3nt: TGTGCCAGCAGCCTAACGGTCAGGGCGGAGTCCTATAATTCACCCCTCCACTTT
j_gene: TRBJ2-4; v_gene: TRBV20-1; abundance: -; d_gene: -; CDR3aa: CSARTDIQYF; CDR3nt: TGCAGTGCTAGAACGGACATTCAGTACTTC
j_gene: TRBJ2-7; v_gene: TRBV7-9; abundance: -; d_gene: -; CDR3aa: CASSLWTKPYEQYF; CDR3nt: TGTGCCAGCAGCTTATGGACTAAACCCTACGAGCAGTACTTC
j_gene: TRBJ2-2; v_gene: TRBV6-5; abundance: -; d_gene: -; CDR3aa: CASTTGTNTGELFF; CDR3nt: TGTGCCAGCACCACAGGGACGAACACCGGGGAGCTGTTTTTT
j_gene: TRBJ2-1; v_gene: TRBV7-2; abundance: -; d_gene: TRBD1; CDR3aa: CASRETDRGGGEQFF; CDR3nt: TGTGCCAGCCGCGAAACCGACAGGGGTGGCGGTGAGCAGTTCTTC
j_gene: TRBJ2-7; v_gene: TRBV30; abundance: -; d_gene: -; CDR3aa: CAWSVRGRGPDF; CDR3nt: TGTGCCTGGAGCGTACGGGGCAGGGGCCCTGACTTC
j_gene: TRBJ2-7; v_gene: TRBV11-3; abundance: -; d_gene: -; CDR3aa: CASSFEGAYEQYF; CDR3nt: TGTGCCAGCAGCTTTGAGGGGGCCTACGAGCAGTACTTC